This entry lists 12 T cell receptor beta chains sequenced from one sample in a study of blood T cells in healthy people across ages. It was with a sample-barcoded 5' primer and a J-beta primer mix that a second PCR of roughly 6 to 11 cycles was run. TCRdb used MiXCR to reprocess the 5' RACE reads, holding one entry per CDR3 protein. The sample holds some 700,000 distinct CDR3 sequences, approximately 39% seen once. The sample taken for sequencing was blood. The receptors derive from a woman aged 60 to 75 in good health.

The J gene is TRBJ2-7, the V gene TRBV3-1; D is possibly TRBD2 (5 bases). The CDR3 length is 14 residues. V lost 3 bases and J lost 2, with 11 bases in between. Germline V gene lookup returns CDR1 LGHDT and CDR2 YNNKEL (reference sequence). CDR3 sequence: CASSHEGTTYEQYF. The CDR3 DNA reads TGTGCCAGCAGCCATGAGGGCACCACCTACGAGCAGTACTTC.

This chain joins TRBV12-3 or TRBV12-4 and TRBJ2-7, with TRBD1 as a possible D gene (5 bases). This CDR3 is 13 amino acids long. The V end lost 2 bases, the J end lost 7 bases, and 12 bases lay between the germline ends. The DNA of the CDR3 is TGTGCCAGCAGTTTACAGGGAACTGGTGAGCAGTACTTC. It translates to CASSLQGTGEQYF.

This clonotype was detected many times. The CDR3 spells CASSSYRDRGDEQYF. Here the CDR3 DNA reads TGTGCCAGCAGTTCATACCGGGACAGGGGGGACGAGCAGTACTTC. V and J are TRBV12-3 or TRBV12-4 and TRBJ2-7; 11 nucleotides agree with TRBD1. The trim removed 4 bases at V and 5 bases at J, leaving 7 bases unmatched. The CDR3 spans 15 residues.

V is TRBV13 and J is TRBJ2-5, with TRBD2 matching over 10 bases. CDR1 is PRHDT, CDR2 FYEKMQ, per germline (reference sequence). The CDR3 has 15 amino acids. The J segment lost 12 bases and the V segment lost 3 bases, leaving 13 bases of the junction unmatched. The CDR3 region has the DNA TGTGCCAGCAGCTTCGGACGAGCGGGAGGGGGGAGGGAGTACTTC. Translating gives CASSFGRAGGGREYF.

This clonotype was counted only a few times. The chain employs TRBV30 and TRBJ1-6, with 7 positions matching TRBD1. Germline V gives CDR1 GTSNPN, CDR2 SVGIG (reference sequence). V gave up 3 bases and J gave up 0 bases; unmatched junction bases: 14. The CDR3 length is 19 residues. The CDR3 nucleotides read TGTGCCTGGAGAGCGAGACCGGACAGGAGTAGCTCCTATAATTCACCCCTCCACTTT. Amino acid sequence: CAWRARPDRSSSYNSPLHF. Full variable domain (missing parts from reference TRBV30 and TRBJ1-6): SQTIHQWPATLVQPVGSPLSLECTVEGTSNPNLYWYRQAAGRGLQLLFYSVGIGQISSEVPQNLSASRPQDRQFILSSKKLLLSDSGFYLCAWRARPDRSSSYNSPLHFGNGTRLTVT.

This clonotype turned up a few times. This rearrangement joins TRBV6-2 or TRBV6-3 to TRBJ2-1, with TRBD2 matching over 13 bases. V lost 2 bases to trimming and J lost 0 bases; unmatched junction nucleotides: 10. The CDR3 sequence is 20 residues long. The germline gives CDR1 MNHEY, CDR2 SVGEGT. Here the CDR3 DNA reads TGTGCCAGCAGTTACCCGACGGGACTAGCGGGGACGAGCTCCTACAATGAGCAGTTCTTC. Protein: CASSYPTGLAGTSSYNEQFF.

This clonotype has at least ten counts. The CDR3 sequence is CASSVGTAGGHEQFF. CDR3 nucleotide sequence: TGTGCCAGCAGCGTAGGAACAGCGGGAGGCCATGAGCAGTTCTTC. J is TRBJ2-1 and V is TRBV9; TRBD2 matches 9 bases. V was clipped by 0 bases and J by 8 bases; unmatched bases: 6. Per the germline V gene, CDR1 is SGDLS and CDR2 is YYNGEE. The length of the CDR3 is 15 residues.

The chain combines TRBV20-1 with TRBJ2-5; D is uncertain. Germline CDR1 DFQATT, CDR2 SNEGSKA (reference sequence). This CDR3 has 14 residues. V was trimmed by 0 bases and J by 2 bases, leaving 10 bases between them. CDR3 bases: TGCAGTGCTAGAGATCAAAACAGACAAGAGACCCAGTACTTC. The encoded protein is CSARDQNRQETQYF.

J is TRBJ2-7 and V is TRBV6-1; D not certain. V lost 0 bases and J lost 2, with 11 bases in between. Germline CDR1 MNHNS, CDR2 SASEGT. The CDR3 length is 15 residues. Here the CDR3 DNA reads TGTGCCAGCAGTGAAGCTGGATTAGGAACCTACGAGCAGTACTTC. This gives the protein CASSEAGLGTYEQYF.

This clonotype was observed a few times. The chain couples TRBV20-1 to TRBJ2-5; D may be TRBD1 (5 bases). The CDR3 is 12 amino acids. Trimming took off 3 bases at V and 5 bases at J, with 10 bases between the two ends. The germline V gene encodes CDR1 DFQATT and CDR2 SNEGSKA (reference sequence). In DNA, the CDR3 is TGCAGTGCTAGCCAGAGACAGGAGACCCAGTACTTC. Amino acids: CSASQRQETQYF.

V and J are TRBV6-6 and TRBJ2-3; D gene uncertain. Germline-derived CDR1 and CDR2 are MNHNY and SVGAGI (reference sequence). The CDR3 runs 14 residues. V was pared by 0 bases and J by 1 base, with 5 bases between. This CDR3 reads CASSYSLGTDTQYF. CDR3 nucleotide sequence: TGTGCCAGCAGTTACTCTTTGGGCACAGATACGCAGTATTTT.

This clonotype has only a few counts. The chain joins TRBV7-2 to TRBJ1-5; D gene ambiguous. Germline loops: CDR1 SGHTA, CDR2 FQGNSA. The CDR3 is 14 residues long. The ends were cut back, 2 bases at V and 0 bases at J, with 5 bases in the middle. CDR3 sequence: CASSLPYSNQPQHF. CDR3 sequence (DNA): TGTGCCAGCAGCTTACCGTATAGCAATCAGCCCCAGCATTTT.